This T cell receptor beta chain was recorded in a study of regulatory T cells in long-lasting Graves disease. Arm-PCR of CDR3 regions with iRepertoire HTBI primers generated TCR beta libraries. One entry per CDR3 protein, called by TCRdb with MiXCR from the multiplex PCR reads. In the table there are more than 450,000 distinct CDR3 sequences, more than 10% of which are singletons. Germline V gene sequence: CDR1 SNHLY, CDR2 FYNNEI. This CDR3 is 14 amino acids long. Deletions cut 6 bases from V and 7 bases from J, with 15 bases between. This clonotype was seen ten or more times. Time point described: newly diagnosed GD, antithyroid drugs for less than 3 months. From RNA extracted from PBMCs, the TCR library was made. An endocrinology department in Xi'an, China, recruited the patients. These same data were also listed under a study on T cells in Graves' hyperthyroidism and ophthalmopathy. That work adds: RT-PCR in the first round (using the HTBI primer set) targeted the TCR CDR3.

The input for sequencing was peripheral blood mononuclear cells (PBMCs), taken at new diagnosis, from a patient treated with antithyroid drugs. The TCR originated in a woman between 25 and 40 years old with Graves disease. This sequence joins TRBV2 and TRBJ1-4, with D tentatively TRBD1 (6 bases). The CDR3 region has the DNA TGTGCCAGCAGGAGGGACGGAGGGGGTGAAAAACTGTTTTTT. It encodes CASRRDGGGEKLFF.